This entry lists 13 T cell receptor beta chains sequenced from one sample in a study of long-term antiretroviral therapy in people with HIV (dated 2022 in TCRdb). The immunoSEQ hsTCRB v3.0 assay was used at survey level resolution to sequence the TRB variable region. Not all clones reach the TCRdb copy of this immuneACCESS table, which keeps in-frame sequences only. Checked studies attribute under half of the gap to unresolved V genes and leave the rest unexplained. For this sample there are 30,000 to 40,000 clones; roughly 80% appear just once. The ten most abundant clones make up approximately 5.3% of the sample. Sequences were derived from unsorted PBMCs, sampled 1.5 years after starting antiretroviral therapy. The receptors shown here come from a man aged 18 to 29 with HIV.

The chain carries TRBV2 and TRBJ2-3; D is unresolved. Germline CDR1 and CDR2: SNHLY and FYNNEI. Trimming shortened V by 6 bases and J by 7 bases, and 14 bases separated the two germline ends. CDR3 length: 13 amino acids. The CDR3 region is CASRKDEPYTQYF. As DNA, the CDR3 is TGTGCCAGCAGGAAGGACGAACCGTATACGCAGTATTTT.

The CDR3 region has the DNA TGTGCCTGGAGTGCCCTCGGACTAGCGGGAGTTCACTCCTACGAGCAGTACTTC. Translation: CAWSALGLAGVHSYEQYF. This rearrangement joins TRBV30 to TRBJ2-7, with TRBD2 identical over 13 bases. V lost 1 base and J lost 0; bases outside the gene matches: 9. CDR3 length equals 18 residues. The germline gives CDR1 GTSNPN, CDR2 SVGIG (reference sequence). Full variable domain (outside the CDR3, taken from reference TRBV30 and TRBJ2-7): SQTIHQWPATLVQPVGSPLSLECTVEGTSNPNLYWYRQAAGRGLQLLFYSVGIGQISSEVPQNLSASRPQDRQFILSSKKLLLSDSGFYLCAWSALGLAGVHSYEQYFGPGTRLTVT.

The chain joins TRBV6-6 to TRBJ2-3; TRBD2 matches at 9 bases. The CDR3 runs to 13 residues. The germline V gene has CDR1 MNHNY and CDR2 SVGAGI (reference sequence). V was pared by 10 bases and J by 4 bases, with 6 bases of the junction left unmatched. This CDR3 reads CAISGLASDTQYF. The CDR3 DNA sequence: TGTGCCATTTCGGGACTAGCATCAGATACGCAGTATTTT.

The rearrangement uses TRBV29-1 and TRBJ2-7; 10 nucleotides agree with TRBD2. The V and J ends lost 7 bases and 3 bases, in that order; junction bases with no gene match: 9. Germline V gene lookup returns CDR1 SQVTM and CDR2 ANQGSEA. The CDR3 loop spans 14 amino acids. This chain's CDR3 is CSASLAGVFYEQYF. The DNA for the CDR3 is TGCAGCGCTTCGCTAGCGGGAGTCTTCTACGAGCAGTACTTC.

In its sample, this clone was seen a few times. The rearrangement uses TRBV27 and TRBJ1-2; no reliable D call. Germline V CDR1 and CDR2: MNHEY, SMNVEV (reference sequence). The CDR3 spans 13 residues. Trimming took 6 bases from V and 4 from J, leaving 12 bases between them. The CDR3 bases are TGTGCCAGCAGGGCAGCCGGGTCCTATGGCTACACCTTC. It is translated as CASRAAGSYGYTF.

The V call is TRBV19, the J call TRBJ2-7, with 10 positions matching TRBD2. This CDR3 region has 16 residues. The V and J ends lost 3 bases and 3 bases, in that order; junction bases with no gene match: 8. CDR1 is LNHDA, CDR2 SQIVND, per germline (reference sequence). This CDR3 is CASSIESSGRFYEQYF. In DNA, the CDR3 is TGTGCCAGTAGTATCGAAAGTAGCGGGAGGTTCTACGAGCAGTACTTC.

This clone appeared a single time. This chain uses TRBV25-1 with TRBJ2-7; no clear D gene. The germline V and J ends were trimmed by 2 bases and 2 bases, with 13 bases remaining between them. The germline V gene encodes CDR1 MGHDK and CDR2 SYGVNS. The CDR3 totals 15 residues. CDR3 bases: TGTGCCAGCAGTGAACCCACCAGGAGCCCCTACGAGCAGTACTTC. This gives the protein CASSEPTRSPYEQYF.

This clone was seen a few times. The chain has TRBV7-9 and TRBJ2-7; D perhaps matches TRBD1 (6 bases). Germline CDR1 and CDR2: SEHNR and FQNEAQ (reference sequence). CDR3 length: 12 amino acids. The ends were cut back, 7 bases at V and 4 bases at J, with 11 bases in the middle. The CDR3 DNA sequence: TGTGCCAGCATGCTACAGGGATACGAGCAGTACTTC. As protein: CASMLQGYEQYF.

This chain links TRBV5-5 with TRBJ2-1; tentatively, D is TRBD1 (6 bases). This CDR3 is built from 14 residues. V was shortened by 2 bases and J by 3 bases, with 9 bases between the two germline ends. Per germline, CDR1 SGHKS and CDR2 YYEKEE (reference sequence). The CDR3 region is CASSLTGLYNEQFF. CDR3 sequence (DNA): TGTGCCAGCAGCTTAACAGGGCTCTACAATGAGCAGTTCTTC.

The V and J genes are TRBV5-4 and TRBJ2-7; 7 nucleotides match TRBD1. Germline V gives CDR1 SGHNT, CDR2 YYREEE (reference sequence). The J segment lost 0 bases and the V segment lost 3 bases, leaving 6 bases of the junction unmatched. The CDR3 spans 15 residues. As DNA, the CDR3 is TGTGCCAGCAGCTCCTGGACAGGTACCTCCTACGAGCAGTACTTC. Protein product: CASSSWTGTSYEQYF.

V usage is TRBV29-1 and J usage is TRBJ1-2; D uncertain. V lost 6 bases to trimming and J lost 12 bases, with 20 bases between them. Germline V lookup: CDR1 SQVTM, CDR2 ANQGSEA. The CDR3 runs 12 residues. Written as DNA, the CDR3 is TGCAGCGTCCCACTAACCTGGGAAAGTAACACCTTC. The encoded protein is CSVPLTWESNTF. Looking up the rest from reference TRBV29-1 and TRBJ1-2 gives the full variable domain: SAVISQKPSRDICQRGTSLTIQCQVDSQVTMMFWYRQQPGQSLTLIATANQGSEATYESGFVIDKFPISRPNLTFSTLTVSNMSPEDSSIYLCSVPLTWESNTFGSGTRLTVV.

This clone appeared a single time. The chain recombines TRBV10-3 with TRBJ2-5, with D possibly TRBD2 on 5 matching bases. In germline, CDR1 is ENHRY, CDR2 SYGVKD. The CDR3 covers 14 residues. The ends were cut back, 8 bases at V and 7 bases at J, with 20 bases in the middle. The CDR3 reads CAISRTQEVRTQYF. Written as DNA, the CDR3 is TGTGCCATCTCGAGGACTCAAGAAGTGCGGACCCAGTACTTC.

The chain has TRBV2 and TRBJ1-1; no reliable D call. The germline V gene encodes CDR1 SNHLY and CDR2 FYNNEI. CDR3 length: 15 amino acids. V gave up 6 bases and J gave up 1 base, with 15 bases separating them. The CDR3 region has the DNA TGTGCCAGCAGGCGACCACCTCTATCGAACACTGAAGCTTTCTTT. Translation gives CASRRPPLSNTEAFF.